This T cell receptor beta chain appears in the sequencing data of a study of blood T cells in healthy people across ages. As regards this clonotype: What it binds is not known.

Isolation of PBMCs gave at least 6 million cells per sample. Primed by a sample-barcoded 5' primer and a J-beta primer mix, a second PCR proceeded for 7 to 11 cycles. A template-switch adaptor containing 12 random nucleotides labeled each cDNA molecule. Each sample provided no less than 3 million CDR3-containing paired-end reads. One entry per CDR3 protein results from TCRdb running MiXCR on the 5' RACE reads. The data contain 1 million to 1.2 million distinct CDR3 sequences, 35% to 40% of them seen just once; the ten biggest clones take up 13%. Whole-study results and caveats: Aged donors had fewer naive CD4+ cells and lower diversity than long-lived donors.

This TCR was recovered from a man aged 18 to 35 in good health. Sequences were obtained from blood.

In DNA, the CDR3 is TGTGCCAGCAGCCAAGGACCAGGGAGGAACGAGCAGTACTTC. This codes for CASSQGPGRNEQYF. The J gene is TRBJ2-5, the V gene TRBV3-1; D is perhaps TRBD2 (6 bases). The J call may be mistaken, given a closer DNA end match to TRBJ2-7. Germline V gene data show CDR1 as LGHDT and CDR2 as YNNKEL (reference sequence). The CDR3 has 14 residues.